This is a list of T cell receptor beta chains from one sample in a study of identical twins. TCRdb ran MiXCR on the 5' RACE reads and lists one entry per CDR3 protein. This sample yields approximately 220,000 distinct CDR3 sequences, of which approximately 8% are seen a single time; roughly 5% belongs to the top ten. The same sample was also studied in work on yellow fever vaccine responses in identical twins.

The material sequenced was CD8+ T cells sorted from blood. Every receptor here comes from a woman under 30 in good health. Both conserved end residues are part of each CDR3. The order of the fields is clone size, J gene, D gene, V gene, CDR3 DNA, CDR3 protein. D genes are given only for firm matches. The size entry is marked missing in some rows and otherwise reads once, few, many or a size class.

>few|TRBJ2-7|-|TRBV2
TGTGCCAGCAGTTCGGACGGTACCTACGAGCAGTACTTC
CASSSDGTYEQYF
>many|TRBJ2-7|-|TRBV27
TGTGCCAGCAGCGACCCCTCGGGTTACGAGCAGTACTTC
CASSDPSGYEQYF
>many|TRBJ1-1|-|TRBV12-3/TRBV12-4
TGTGCCAGCAGTTTAGACACAGACTACACTGAAGCTTTCTTT
CASSLDTDYTEAFF
>-|TRBJ2-5|-|TRBV7-7
TGTGCCAGCAGCTTACGGGCAGGGGATCAAGAGACCCAGTACTTC
CASSLRAGDQETQYF
>few|TRBJ2-3|TRBD2|TRBV27
TGTGCCAGCAGTTTTGCGGCGTCGATAGCGGGAGGGCCCACAGATACGCAGTATTTT
CASSFAASIAGGPTDTQYF
>few|TRBJ2-1|TRBD2|TRBV4-1
TGCGCCAGCAGCCACCCTAGCGGGGGGTTTTCGGGTGAGCAGTTCTTC
CASSHPSGGFSGEQFF
>few|TRBJ2-1|TRBD2|TRBV7-2
TGTGCCAGCAGCCCAAGACTAGCGGGAGATAGAGGCAATGAGCAGTTCTTC
CASSPRLAGDRGNEQFF
>-|TRBJ2-5|-|TRBV2
TGTGCCAGCAGTGACAGGGCCGAAAGGTACTTC
CASSDRAERYF
>-|TRBJ2-1|TRBD2|TRBV20-1
TGCAGTGCTAGCCTGTTGGCGGGAGTAGGGGAGCAGTTCTTC
CSASLLAGVGEQFF
>many|TRBJ2-3|-|TRBV7-9
TGTGCCAGCAGCCCACCGGTTGTTAGCACAGATACGCAGTATTTT
CASSPPVVSTDTQYF
>many|TRBJ2-1|TRBD1|TRBV5-5
TGTGCCAGCAGCTCAACAGGGGCTCAGCAGTTCTTC
CASSSTGAQQFF
>-|TRBJ2-3|-|TRBV7-9
TGTGCCAGCAGCTTACCGCGGGGACAGCTACCAGATACGCAGTATTTT
CASSLPRGQLPDTQYF
>-|TRBJ2-1|-|TRBV6-1
TGTGCCAGCAGTGAAATGGGTGGGAGTGGGTACAATGAGCAGTTCTTC
CASSEMGGSGYNEQFF
>few|TRBJ2-7|-|TRBV12-3/TRBV12-4
TGTGCCAGCAGTTTAGGACGAGCCCTCTCCTACGAGCAGTACTTC
CASSLGRALSYEQYF
>few|TRBJ2-5|-|TRBV5-1
TGCGCCAGCAGCGCCTCAGCGGGTAACCAAGAGACCCAGTACTTC
CASSASAGNQETQYF
>many|TRBJ2-1|-|TRBV12-3/TRBV12-4
TGTGCCAGCAGACCACAGTCTTTTAAAAGTCCCGGTGAGCAGTTCTTC
CASRPQSFKSPGEQFF
>many|TRBJ1-1|-|TRBV5-1
TGCGCCAGCAGCCCCGCCAACCGTACCCACACTGAAGCTTTCTTT
CASSPANRTHTEAFF
>-|TRBJ2-3|TRBD2|TRBV12-3/TRBV12-4
TGTGCCCTCAGGACCTGGTCTAGCGGGGGGGCCGACGGCACAGATACGCAGTATTTT
CALRTWSSGGADGTDTQYF
>few|TRBJ2-2|TRBD1|TRBV15
TGTGCCACCAGCAGGGACAGGGGAGACGGGGAGCTGTTTTTT
CATSRDRGDGELFF
>-|TRBJ2-7|TRBD2|TRBV3-1
TGTGCCAGCAGCCAAGAATCCGAGTTAGCGGGAGGGCCCATTTCCCCATACGAGCAGTACTTC
CASSQESELAGGPISPYEQYF
>few|TRBJ1-4|TRBD1|TRBV4-1
TGCGCCAGCAGCAACATTTGGACAGGGGGTGAAAAACTGTTTTTT
CASSNIWTGGEKLFF
>many|TRBJ1-2|-|TRBV3-1
TGTGCCAGCAGCCAAGATCTCTTTCTAGAAGAAGCTAACTATGGCTACACCTTC
CASSQDLFLEEANYGYTF
>few|TRBJ2-3|-|TRBV7-2
TGTGCCAGCAGCTTAGGCCCTAATACGCAGTATTTT
CASSLGPNTQYF
>few|TRBJ2-5|-|TRBV12-3/TRBV12-4
TGTGCCAGCAGTGGCGAAAGGATGCGGGTCGAAGAGACCCAGTACTTC
CASSGERMRVEETQYF
>-|TRBJ1-2|-|TRBV2
TGTGCCAGCACGGACAGCAACTATGGCTACACCTTC
CASTDSNYGYTF
>-|TRBJ2-7|-|TRBV20-1
TGCAGTGCTAGAGACCTCGACTCCAATCCCTACGAGCAGTACTTC
CSARDLDSNPYEQYF
>few|TRBJ2-7|-|TRBV7-9
TGTGCCAGCAGCTTAGCGGAGGTAGCGGTCTACGAGCAGTACTTC
CASSLAEVAVYEQYF
>few|TRBJ2-1|TRBD2|TRBV7-9
TGTGCCAGCAGCGATAGCGGGGGGAGGTCCAATGAGCAGTTCTTC
CASSDSGGRSNEQFF
>many|TRBJ1-1|-|TRBV6-5
TGTGCCAGCAGCACGGACAGCCTTGAAGCTTTCTTT
CASSTDSLEAFF
>few|TRBJ2-5|-|TRBV15
TGTGCCACCAGCAGGAACAGGGTAGAGACCCAGTACTTC
CATSRNRVETQYF